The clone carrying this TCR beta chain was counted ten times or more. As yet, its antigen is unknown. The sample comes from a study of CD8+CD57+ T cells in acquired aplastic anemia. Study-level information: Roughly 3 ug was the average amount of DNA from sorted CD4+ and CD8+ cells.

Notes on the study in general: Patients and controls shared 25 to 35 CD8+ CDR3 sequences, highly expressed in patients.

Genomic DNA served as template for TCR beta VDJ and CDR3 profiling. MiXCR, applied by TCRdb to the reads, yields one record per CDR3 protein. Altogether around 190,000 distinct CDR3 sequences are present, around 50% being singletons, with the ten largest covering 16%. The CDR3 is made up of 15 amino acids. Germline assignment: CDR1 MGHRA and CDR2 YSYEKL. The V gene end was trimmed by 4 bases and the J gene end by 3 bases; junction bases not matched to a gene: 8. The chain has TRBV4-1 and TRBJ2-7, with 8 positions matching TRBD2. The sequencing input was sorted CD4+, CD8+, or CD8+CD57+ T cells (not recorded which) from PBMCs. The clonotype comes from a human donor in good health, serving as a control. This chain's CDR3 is CASSPRRGGIYEQYF. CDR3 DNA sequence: TGCGCCAGCAGCCCTCGACGGGGGGGAATCTACGAGCAGTACTTC.